There are a few counts of the clone carrying this T cell receptor (beta chain). Antigen unknown. CDR1 is MDHEN and CDR2 is SYDVKM in the germline V gene. There are 15 residues in the CDR3. Deletions cut 5 bases from V and 0 bases from J, with 13 bases between. TCRdb reanalysed the 5' RACE reads using MiXCR and keeps one entry per CDR3 protein. The sample comprises about 570,000 distinct CDR3 sequences, 9.6% of which are singletons, and approximately 3% rests with the top ten. The data belong to a study of identical twins. Regarding the study as a whole: Analyses of zero insertions could be partly confounded by invariant MAIT and iNKT cells. There were fewer insertions in abundant cord blood beta clonotypes, but memory repertoires showed no such pattern. Conclusions leaned on cross-sectional statistical analysis and did not track the same donors over time.

The data also belong to a second study, concerning yellow fever vaccine responses in identical twins.

The specimen was PBMCs. V usage is TRBV28 and J usage is TRBJ1-1, with a tentative D call TRBD1 (6 bases). This sequence originates from a woman aged 18-30 years in good health. As DNA, the CDR3 is TGTGCCAGCAGTACCCTAGGGGGGCTGAACACTGAAGCTTTCTTT. Protein: CASSTLGGLNTEAFF.